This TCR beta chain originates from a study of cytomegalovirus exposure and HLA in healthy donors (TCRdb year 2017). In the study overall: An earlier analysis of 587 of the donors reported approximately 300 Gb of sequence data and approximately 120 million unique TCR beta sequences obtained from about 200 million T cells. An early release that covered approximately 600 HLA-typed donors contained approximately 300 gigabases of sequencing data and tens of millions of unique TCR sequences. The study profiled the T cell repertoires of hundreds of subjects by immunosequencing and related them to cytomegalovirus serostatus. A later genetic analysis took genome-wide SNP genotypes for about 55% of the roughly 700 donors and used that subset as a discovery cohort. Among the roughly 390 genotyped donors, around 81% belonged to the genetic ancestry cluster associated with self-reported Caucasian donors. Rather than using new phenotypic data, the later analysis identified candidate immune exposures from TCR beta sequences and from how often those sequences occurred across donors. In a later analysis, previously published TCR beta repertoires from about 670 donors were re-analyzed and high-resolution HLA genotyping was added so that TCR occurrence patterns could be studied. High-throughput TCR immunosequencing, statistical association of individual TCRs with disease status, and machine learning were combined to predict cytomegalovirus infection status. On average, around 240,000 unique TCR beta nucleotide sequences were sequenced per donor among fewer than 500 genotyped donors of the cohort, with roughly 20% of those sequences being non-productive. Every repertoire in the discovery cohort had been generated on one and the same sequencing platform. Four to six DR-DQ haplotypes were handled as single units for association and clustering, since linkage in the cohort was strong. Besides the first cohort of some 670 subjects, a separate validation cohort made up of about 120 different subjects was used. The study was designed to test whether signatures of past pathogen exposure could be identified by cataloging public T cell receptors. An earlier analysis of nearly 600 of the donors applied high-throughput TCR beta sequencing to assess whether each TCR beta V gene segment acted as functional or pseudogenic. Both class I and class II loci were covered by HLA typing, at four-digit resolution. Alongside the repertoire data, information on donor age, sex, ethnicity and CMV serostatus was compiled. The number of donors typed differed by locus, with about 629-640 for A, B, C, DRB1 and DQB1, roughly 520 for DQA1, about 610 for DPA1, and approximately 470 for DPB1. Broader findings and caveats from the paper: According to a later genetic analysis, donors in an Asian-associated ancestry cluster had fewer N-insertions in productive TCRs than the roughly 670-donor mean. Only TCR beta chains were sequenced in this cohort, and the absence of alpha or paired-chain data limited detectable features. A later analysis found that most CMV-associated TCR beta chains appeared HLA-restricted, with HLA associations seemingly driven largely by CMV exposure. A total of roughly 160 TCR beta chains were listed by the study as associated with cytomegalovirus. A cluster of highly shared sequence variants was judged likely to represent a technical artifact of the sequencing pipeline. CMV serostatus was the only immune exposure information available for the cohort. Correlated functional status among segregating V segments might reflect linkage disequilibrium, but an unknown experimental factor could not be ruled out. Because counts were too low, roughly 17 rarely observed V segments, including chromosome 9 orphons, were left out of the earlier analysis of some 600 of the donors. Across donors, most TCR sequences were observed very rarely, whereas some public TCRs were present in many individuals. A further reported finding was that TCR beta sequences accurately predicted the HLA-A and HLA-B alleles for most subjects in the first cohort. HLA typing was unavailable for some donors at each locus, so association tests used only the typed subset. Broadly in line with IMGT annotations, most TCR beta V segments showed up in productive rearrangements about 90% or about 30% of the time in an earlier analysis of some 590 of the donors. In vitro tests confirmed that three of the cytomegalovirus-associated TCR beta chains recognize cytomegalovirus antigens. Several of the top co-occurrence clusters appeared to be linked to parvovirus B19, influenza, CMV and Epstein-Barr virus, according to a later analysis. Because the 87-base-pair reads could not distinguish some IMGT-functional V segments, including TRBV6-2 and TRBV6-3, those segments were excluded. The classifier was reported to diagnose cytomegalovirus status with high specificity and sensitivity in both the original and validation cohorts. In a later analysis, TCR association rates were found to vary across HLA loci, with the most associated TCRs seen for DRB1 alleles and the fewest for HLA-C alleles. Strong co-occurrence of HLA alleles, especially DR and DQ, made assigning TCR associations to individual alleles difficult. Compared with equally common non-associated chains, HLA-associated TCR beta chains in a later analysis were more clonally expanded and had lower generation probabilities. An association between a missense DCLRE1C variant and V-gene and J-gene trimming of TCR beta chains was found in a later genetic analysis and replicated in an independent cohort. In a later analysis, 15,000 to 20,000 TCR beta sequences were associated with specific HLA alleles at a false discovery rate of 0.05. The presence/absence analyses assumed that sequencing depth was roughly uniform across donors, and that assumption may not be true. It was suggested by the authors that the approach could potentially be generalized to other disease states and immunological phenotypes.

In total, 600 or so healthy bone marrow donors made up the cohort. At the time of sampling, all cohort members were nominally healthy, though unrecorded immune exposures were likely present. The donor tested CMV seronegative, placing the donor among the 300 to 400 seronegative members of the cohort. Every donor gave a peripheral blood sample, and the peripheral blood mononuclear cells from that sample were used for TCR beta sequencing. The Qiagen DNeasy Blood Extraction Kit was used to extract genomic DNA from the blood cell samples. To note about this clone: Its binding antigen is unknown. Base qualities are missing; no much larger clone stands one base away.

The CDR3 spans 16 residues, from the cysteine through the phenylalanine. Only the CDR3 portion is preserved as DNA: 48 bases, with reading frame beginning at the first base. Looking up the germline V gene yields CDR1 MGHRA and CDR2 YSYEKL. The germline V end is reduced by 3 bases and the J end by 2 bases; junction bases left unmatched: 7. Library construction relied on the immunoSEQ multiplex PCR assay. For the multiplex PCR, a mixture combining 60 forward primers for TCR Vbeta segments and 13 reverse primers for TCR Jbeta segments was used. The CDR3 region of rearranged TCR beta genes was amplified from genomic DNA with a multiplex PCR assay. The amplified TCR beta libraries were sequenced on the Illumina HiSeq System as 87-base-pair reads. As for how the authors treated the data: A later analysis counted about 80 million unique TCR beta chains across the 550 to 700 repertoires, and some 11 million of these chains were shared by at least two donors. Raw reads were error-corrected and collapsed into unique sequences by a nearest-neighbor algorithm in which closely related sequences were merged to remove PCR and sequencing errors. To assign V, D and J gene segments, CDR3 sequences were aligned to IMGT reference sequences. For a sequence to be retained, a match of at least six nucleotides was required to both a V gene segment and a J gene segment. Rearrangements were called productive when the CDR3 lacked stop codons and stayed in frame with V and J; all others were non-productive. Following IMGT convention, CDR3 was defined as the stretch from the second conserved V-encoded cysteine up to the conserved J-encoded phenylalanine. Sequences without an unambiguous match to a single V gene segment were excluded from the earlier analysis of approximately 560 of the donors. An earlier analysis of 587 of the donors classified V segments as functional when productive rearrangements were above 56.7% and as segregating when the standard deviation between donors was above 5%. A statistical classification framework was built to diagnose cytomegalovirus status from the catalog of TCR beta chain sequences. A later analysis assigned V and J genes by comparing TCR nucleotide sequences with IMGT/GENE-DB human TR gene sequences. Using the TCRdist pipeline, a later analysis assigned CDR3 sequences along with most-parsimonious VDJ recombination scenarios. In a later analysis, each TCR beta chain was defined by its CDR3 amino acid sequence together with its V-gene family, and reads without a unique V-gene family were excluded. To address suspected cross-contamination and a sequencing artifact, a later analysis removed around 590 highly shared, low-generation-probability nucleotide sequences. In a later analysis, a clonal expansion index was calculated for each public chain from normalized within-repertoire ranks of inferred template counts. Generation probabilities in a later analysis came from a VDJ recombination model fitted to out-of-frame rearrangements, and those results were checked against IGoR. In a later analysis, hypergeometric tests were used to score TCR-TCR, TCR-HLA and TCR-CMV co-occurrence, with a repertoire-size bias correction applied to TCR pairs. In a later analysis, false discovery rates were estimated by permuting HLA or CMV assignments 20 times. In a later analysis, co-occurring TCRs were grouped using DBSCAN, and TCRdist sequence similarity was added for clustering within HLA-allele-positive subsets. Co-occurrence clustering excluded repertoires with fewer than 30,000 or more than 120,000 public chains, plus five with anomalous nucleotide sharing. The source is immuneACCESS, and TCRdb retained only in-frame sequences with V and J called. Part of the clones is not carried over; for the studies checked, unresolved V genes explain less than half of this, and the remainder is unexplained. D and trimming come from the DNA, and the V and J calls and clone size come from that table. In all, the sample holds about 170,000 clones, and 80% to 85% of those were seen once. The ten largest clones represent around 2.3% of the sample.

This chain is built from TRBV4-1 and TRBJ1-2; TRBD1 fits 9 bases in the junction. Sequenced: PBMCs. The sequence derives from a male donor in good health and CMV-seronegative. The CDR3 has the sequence CASSHSTGGWNYGYTF. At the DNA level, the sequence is TGCGCCAGCAGCCATTCTACAGGGGGCTGGAACTATGGCTACACCTTC.